This passage covers 26 T cell receptor beta chains from one sample sequenced in a study of OX40 agonist ivuxolimab in advanced cancers. Clones were sequenced by immunoSEQ multiplex PCR, and TCRdb holds only the in-frame ones, with some missing. The sample contains approximately 19,000 clones, 85% to 90% of which appear only once. Material: CD4+ or CD8+ T cells sorted from blood, obtained in a trial of the OX40 agonist ivuxolimab. These TCRs come from an adult with an advanced solid tumor such as melanoma, head and neck, liver or kidney cancer.

This chain connects TRBV9 to TRBJ2-5; D is possibly TRBD2 (5 bases). Germline values: CDR1 SGDLS, CDR2 YYNGEE. The CDR3 has 14 residues. Trimming pared 4 bases from V and 2 bases from J, leaving 12 bases between. CDR3 sequence: CASSQDSAQETQYF. CDR3 sequence (DNA): TGTGCCAGCAGCCAGGACTCCGCGCAAGAGACCCAGTACTTC.

This chain uses TRBV10-1 with TRBJ2-5, with D maybe TRBD1 (6 bases). Germline V lookup: CDR1 WNHNN, CDR2 SYGVQD (reference sequence). The CDR3 is 15 amino acids. Between the trimmed V and J ends, which lost 3 bases and 1 base, there was a span of 12 bases. The CDR3 protein is CASSDRGAPQETQYF. CDR3 coding DNA: TGCGCCAGCAGTGACAGGGGTGCCCCCCAAGAGACCCAGTACTTC.

The J gene is TRBJ2-5, the V gene TRBV5-5; 9 bases align to TRBD2. Germline V gene sequence: CDR1 SGHKS, CDR2 YYEKEE (reference sequence). V was pared by 0 bases and J by 3 bases, with 0 bases of the junction left unmatched. This CDR3 is 14 amino acids long. The CDR3 region is CASSLASGEETQYF. CDR3 DNA: TGTGCCAGCAGCTTGGCTAGCGGGGAAGAGACCCAGTACTTC.

This chain uses TRBV29-1 with TRBJ2-6, with a tentative D call TRBD1 (6 bases). Germline values: CDR1 SQVTM, CDR2 ANQGSEA. The V and J ends lost 3 bases and 2 bases respectively, with 17 bases between them. The CDR3 is 17 residues long. The DNA for the CDR3 is TGCAGCGTTGAGAGCAGGGGCCAGATCCCTGGGGCCAACGTCCTGACTTTC. Translation gives CSVESRGQIPGANVLTF.

The J gene is TRBJ2-3, the V gene TRBV30; no firm D call. Germline V gene lookup returns CDR1 GTSNPN and CDR2 SVGIG (reference sequence). Trimming took off 4 bases at V and 0 bases at J, with 14 bases between the two ends. The CDR3 contains 15 residues. CDR3 coding DNA: TGTGCCTGGACGGATCCAGAACTTAGCACAGATACGCAGTATTTT. It specifies CAWTDPELSTDTQYF. Supplemented by reference TRBV30 and TRBJ2-3, the full variable domain reads SQTIHQWPATLVQPVGSPLSLECTVEGTSNPNLYWYRQAAGRGLQLLFYSVGIGQISSEVPQNLSASRPQDRQFILSSKKLLLSDSGFYLCAWTDPELSTDTQYFGPGTRLTVL.

The chain combines TRBV19 with TRBJ1-5, with 10 positions matching TRBD1. The J segment lost 4 bases and the V segment lost 6 bases, leaving 6 bases of the junction unmatched. CDR1 LNHDA and CDR2 SQIVND come from the germline V gene (reference sequence). CDR3 length equals 15 residues. The CDR3 sequence: CASRAQGQGNQPQHF. CDR3 nucleotides: TGTGCCAGTAGGGCACAGGGACAGGGGAATCAGCCCCAGCATTTT.

This chain uses TRBV25-1 with TRBJ2-7; unclear D gene. V was cut by 4 bases and J by 6 bases, with 7 bases left in between. There are 11 residues in the CDR3. CDR1 is MGHDK, CDR2 SYGVNS, per germline. CDR3 DNA: TGTGCCAGCAGTGCATTCATCGAGCAGTACTTC. This translates into CASSAFIEQYF.

The chain recombines TRBV7-6 with TRBJ2-7, with no clear D. V lost 4 bases, J lost 2 bases, and 6 bases lay in between. Per the germline V gene, CDR1 is SGHVS and CDR2 is FNYEAQ. This CDR3 comprises 12 residues. The CDR3 DNA sequence: TGTGCCAGCAGCTCCGAGGCCTACGAGCAGTACTTC. This codes for CASSSEAYEQYF.

There are a few counts of this clone. This chain links TRBV10-1 with TRBJ2-7; D is uncertain. The CDR3 is 11 amino acids. In germline, CDR1 is WNHNN, CDR2 SYGVQD (reference sequence). V was cut by 2 bases and J by 6 bases, with 5 bases left in between. The CDR3 DNA reads TGCGCCAGCAGTGAGCCAACCGAGCAGTACTTC. Residues: CASSEPTEQYF.

The chain recombines TRBV5-6 with TRBJ2-1, with D possibly being TRBD2 (6 bases). Germline CDR1 SGHDT, CDR2 YYEEEE. Trimming shortened V by 3 bases and J by 10 bases, and 8 bases separated the two germline ends. The CDR3 extends over 11 amino acids. CDR3 residues: CASSSGGEQFF. CDR3 DNA sequence: TGTGCCAGCAGCTCTGGGGGGGAGCAGTTCTTC.

The chain uses TRBV7-6 and TRBJ2-7; 14 nucleotides line up with TRBD2. Germline loops: CDR1 SGHVS, CDR2 FNYEAQ. The CDR3 has 15 residues. The V and J ends lost 4 bases and 4 bases, in that order; junction bases with no gene match: 3. CDR3 nucleotides: TGTGCCAGCAGCTCGGGACTAGCGGGAGCTTACGAGCAGTACTTC. Its translation is CASSSGLAGAYEQYF. The full variable domain, with the rest looked up from reference TRBV7-6 and TRBJ2-7, is GAGVSQSPRYKVTKRGQDVALRCDPISGHVSLYWYRQALGQGPEFLTYFNYEAQQDKSGLPNDRFSAERPEGSISTLTIQRTEQRDSAMYRCASSSGLAGAYEQYFGPGTRLTVT.

The sample holds a few counts of this clone. The chain couples TRBV5-1 to TRBJ1-1; D gene uncertain. This CDR3 is built from 14 residues. CDR1 is SGHRS, CDR2 YFSETQ, per germline. V shed 5 bases and J shed 4 bases, with 15 bases lying between them. CDR3 amino acids: CASRFRSSGTEAFF. As DNA, the CDR3 is TGCGCCAGCAGATTTAGATCTTCAGGCACTGAAGCTTTCTTT.

The V and J genes are TRBV10-3 and TRBJ2-2, with D uncertain. This CDR3 is built from 14 residues. V lost 3 bases to trimming and J lost 6 bases, with 11 bases between them. Germline V gene data show CDR1 as ENHRY and CDR2 as SYGVKD. The CDR3 bases are TGTGCCATCAGTGACTTGACGGGTCCCGGGGAGCTGTTTTTT. This gives the protein CAISDLTGPGELFF.

The chain combines TRBV27 with TRBJ1-4; tentative D call: TRBD1 (5 bases). The CDR3 extends over 15 amino acids. Trimming removed 7 bases at V and 2 bases at J, with 14 bases between. Germline V gene lookup returns CDR1 MNHEY and CDR2 SMNVEV (reference sequence). CDR3 loop: CASMGQLDTNEKLFF. The CDR3 DNA follows: TGTGCCAGCATGGGGCAACTGGATACTAATGAAAAACTGTTTTTT. The whole variable domain, filled in from reference TRBV27 and TRBJ1-4, reads EAQVTQNPRYLITVTGKKLTVTCSQNMNHEYMSWYRQDPGLGLRQIYYSMNVEVTDKGDVPEGYKVSRKEKRNFPLILESPSPNQTSLYFCASMGQLDTNEKLFFGSGTQLSVL.

This rearrangement joins TRBV7-6 to TRBJ2-3; D is possibly TRBD1 (6 bases). CDR1 and CDR2 (germline): SGHVS, FNYEAQ. V dropped 5 bases and J dropped 3 bases, with 15 bases sitting between them. The CDR3 covers 15 residues. CDR3 loop: CASSQDRLTTDTQYF. The CDR3 DNA reads TGTGCCAGCAGCCAGGACAGACTGACTACAGATACGCAGTATTTT. The full variable domain, rest sourced from reference TRBV7-6 and TRBJ2-3, is GAGVSQSPRYKVTKRGQDVALRCDPISGHVSLYWYRQALGQGPEFLTYFNYEAQQDKSGLPNDRFSAERPEGSISTLTIQRTEQRDSAMYRCASSQDRLTTDTQYFGPGTRLTVL.

V usage is TRBV2 and J usage is TRBJ2-1, with 11 bases identical to TRBD2. Germline loops: CDR1 SNHLY, CDR2 FYNNEI. V lost 8 bases, J lost 5 bases, and 2 bases stayed unmatched. CDR3 length: 13 residues. CDR3 in amino acids: CASLAGGNNEQFF. In DNA, the CDR3 is TGTGCCAGCCTAGCGGGGGGCAACAATGAGCAGTTCTTC.

V and J are TRBV27 and TRBJ2-7, with 7 bases fitting TRBD1. CDR1 is MNHEY, CDR2 SMNVEV, per germline (reference sequence). The length of the CDR3 is 14 residues. Unmatched junction bases numbered 5, after V lost 3 bases and J lost 3 bases. CDR3 nucleotide sequence: TGTGCCAGCAGTTTCAATACAGGGGACTACGAGCAGTACTTC. Its protein product is CASSFNTGDYEQYF.

The chain has TRBV30 and TRBJ2-1, with TRBD1 matching over 9 bases. The CDR3 contains 12 residues. V lost 1 base, J lost 10 bases, and 2 bases stayed unmatched. Germline lookup yields CDR1 GTSNPN and CDR2 SVGIG (reference sequence). This chain's CDR3 is CAWSDRGPEQFF. The CDR3 DNA is TGTGCCTGGAGTGACAGGGGGCCCGAGCAGTTCTTC.

This clone occurred once. The V and J genes are TRBV7-8 and TRBJ1-5; possibly TRBD1 for D (5 bases). Germline lookup yields CDR1 SGHVS and CDR2 FQNEAQ. CDR3 length equals 19 residues. The V end lost 2 bases, the J end lost 2 bases, and 22 bases lay between the germline ends. CDR3 nucleotides: TGTGCCAGCAGCTTATACCCAGGGTGGGAGACTTATGGCAATCAGCCCCAGCATTTT. It encodes CASSLYPGWETYGNQPQHF.

This sequence joins TRBV6-6 and TRBJ2-6; weak D call: TRBD2 (5 bases). Trimming took 9 bases from V and 2 from J, leaving 11 bases between them. Germline CDR1 reads MNHNY; CDR2 reads SVGAGI (reference sequence). The CDR3 spans 14 residues. The DNA of the CDR3 is TGTGCCAGTCCATCCGGGACTGGGGCCAACGTCCTGACTTTC. Its translation is CASPSGTGANVLTF.

The chain links TRBV7-8 to TRBJ2-1; 9 bases fit TRBD1. CDR1 is SGHVS and CDR2 is FQNEAQ in the germline V gene. Trimming removed 5 bases from V and 8 bases from J; junction bases left unmatched: 10. CDR3 length: 15 residues. CDR3 residues: CASSPPGQGFDEQFF. In nucleotides, the CDR3 is TGTGCCAGCAGCCCGCCGGGACAGGGTTTCGATGAGCAGTTCTTC.

The chain uses TRBV15 and TRBJ2-7; the D is unclear. The CDR3 is made up of 17 amino acids. Between the trimmed V and J ends, which lost 0 bases and 2 bases, there was a span of 17 bases. The germline V gene encodes CDR1 LNHNV and CDR2 YYDKDF (reference sequence). The CDR3 loop is CATSRDLDGHPTYEQYF. The CDR3 nucleotides read TGTGCCACCAGCAGAGACCTGGACGGCCACCCCACCTACGAGCAGTACTTC.

The chain employs TRBV7-2 and TRBJ1-5; D possibly corresponds to TRBD1 (5 bases). V was cut by 1 base and J by 3 bases, with 10 bases left in between. From germline, CDR1 is SGHTA and CDR2 FQGNSA. The CDR3 consists of 15 residues. CDR3 protein: CASSLVQAANQPQHF. CDR3 in DNA: TGTGCCAGCAGCTTAGTACAGGCAGCCAATCAGCCCCAGCATTTT.

The chain joins TRBV10-2 to TRBJ1-1; 7 bases are a match to TRBD1. Germline CDR1 WSHSY, CDR2 SAAADI. J gave up 3 bases and V 2 bases, and 6 bases lay outside the gene matches. CDR3 length: 15 amino acids. CDR3 DNA sequence: TGCGCCAGCAGTGAGGCCGGGACAGCCTACACTGAAGCTTTCTTT. The encoded protein is CASSEAGTAYTEAFF.

This clone was seen only a few times. The chain couples TRBV13 to TRBJ2-2; 9 bases line up with TRBD2. The CDR3 totals 17 residues. J gave up 5 bases and V 4 bases, and 11 bases lay outside the gene matches. Germline CDR1 and CDR2: PRHDT and FYEKMQ (reference sequence). The DNA for the CDR3 is TGTGCCAGCAGCTCGAGGAGGGCTAGCGGGACGACCGGGGAGCTGTTTTTT. This codes for CASSSRRASGTTGELFF.

The chain has TRBV10-2 and TRBJ2-5; D assignment may be TRBD1 or TRBD2 (5 bases each). Germline V gives CDR1 WSHSY, CDR2 SAAADI. This CDR3 contains 12 residues. The V end was cut by 7 bases, the J end by 5 bases, with 11 bases between. Here the CDR3 reads CASTLEGETQYF. In nucleotides, the CDR3 is TGCGCCAGCACCCTTGAGGGGGAGACCCAGTACTTC.